A single sample is the source of the 10 T cell receptor beta chains below, sequenced in a study of shared clonotypes between healthy human individuals (dated by TCRdb to 2018 to 2021). Receptors were amplified or captured by the immunoSEQ multiplex PCR assay. Drawn from immuneACCESS, this table holds only the in-frame rearrangements with V and J called that TCRdb kept. Clones are partly lost; checked studies trace under half to an unresolved V gene and leave the rest unexplained. The sample table records 1.4 million or so clones; 98% of these occur just once. The ten largest clones take up roughly 0.35% of the sample. The sequencing input was naive CD4+ T cells sorted from blood. The sample's cell subset or site label is to be understood as: CD45RA+ positively selected. The source of these receptors is a man aged 25 to 40 in good health.

This clone was detected only once. The chain couples TRBV6-6 to TRBJ2-7; 8 bases line up with TRBD1. The CDR3 consists of 16 residues. Germline CDR1 reads MNHNY; CDR2 reads SVGAGI (reference sequence). The J segment lost 12 bases and the V segment lost 2 bases, leaving 18 bases of the junction unmatched. Written as DNA, the CDR3 is TGTGCCAGCAGTTACGGGCAGGGGGCATCAAATCAGGTGGGGTACTTC. Translating it yields CASSYGQGASNQVGYF.

The V and J genes are TRBV9 and TRBJ2-7, with a weak D call TRBD2 (5 bases). The germline V and J ends were trimmed by 4 bases and 2 bases, with 22 bases remaining between them. Looked up from germline, CDR1 is SGDLS and CDR2 is YYNGEE. The CDR3 sequence is 17 residues long. For the CDR3, the DNA is TGTGCCAGCAGCCCAAGAGGGATCGGCAGGACCCCCTACGAGCAGTACTTC. It translates to CASSPRGIGRTPYEQYF.

The chain carries TRBV14 and TRBJ1-2, with 7 bases fitting TRBD1. This CDR3 is 13 amino acids long. Germline V gene data show CDR1 as SGHDN and CDR2 as FVKESK. The V and J ends lost 1 base and 8 bases, in that order; junction bases with no gene match: 4. CDR3: CASSQGADRGYTF. In DNA, the CDR3 is TGTGCCAGCAGCCAAGGGGCGGACAGGGGCTACACCTTC.

The chain joins TRBV10-3 to TRBJ2-7; D is possibly TRBD1 (6 bases). Germline V gives CDR1 ENHRY, CDR2 SYGVKD. This CDR3 has 14 residues. V gave up 5 bases and J gave up 3 bases, with 14 bases separating them. CDR3: CAISSTTGYYEQYF. In DNA form, the CDR3 reads TGTGCCATCAGTTCCACTACAGGGTACTACGAGCAGTACTTC.

The rearrangement joins TRBV6-5 to TRBJ2-1; TRBD2 aligns across 9 bases. V was pared by 7 bases and J by 0 bases, with 4 bases of the junction left unmatched. From germline, CDR1 is MNHEY and CDR2 SVGAGI. The CDR3 sequence is 15 residues long. CDR3 DNA sequence: TGTGCCAGCATCTCGACTAGCGGCTCCTACAATGAGCAGTTCTTC. Translating gives CASISTSGSYNEQFF.

The rearrangement joins TRBV5-1 to TRBJ2-7; TRBD1 agrees at 9 bases. Germline V gene sequence: CDR1 SGHRS, CDR2 YFSETQ. The CDR3 runs 13 residues. Trimming removed 7 bases from V and 3 bases from J; junction bases left unmatched: 5. CDR3 residues: CASGLTGGYEQYF. CDR3 DNA: TGCGCCAGCGGACTGACAGGGGGCTACGAGCAGTACTTC.

The chain joins TRBV19 to TRBJ2-5; weak D call: TRBD1 (6 bases). The V and J ends lost 3 bases and 7 bases respectively, with 15 bases between them. CDR1 LNHDA and CDR2 SQIVND come from the germline V gene (reference sequence). The CDR3 spans 14 residues. The CDR3 is CASSIRGQGGTQYF. The CDR3 coding sequence is TGTGCCAGTAGTATTCGTGGGCAAGGGGGGACCCAGTACTTC.

The rearrangement links TRBV9 to TRBJ2-1, with D unresolved. Germline CDR1 and CDR2: SGDLS and YYNGEE. This CDR3 spans 16 amino acids. V gave up 4 bases and J gave up 2 bases, with 16 bases separating them. CDR3 sequence (DNA): TGTGCCAGCAGCAAGACCCCCTTAGACGCCTACAATGAGCAGTTCTTC. Amino acid sequence: CASSKTPLDAYNEQFF.

The rearrangement uses TRBV4-3 and TRBJ1-2; weak D call: TRBD1 (6 bases). The CDR3 is 16 amino acids. Trimming took off 0 bases at V and 3 bases at J, with 14 bases between the two ends. CDR1 LGHNA and CDR2 YSLEER come from the germline V gene. In nucleotides, the CDR3 is TGCGCCAGCAGCCAAGATCGACGACAGGTCGACTATGGCTACACCTTC. As protein: CASSQDRRQVDYGYTF.

This clone was counted a few times. This same CDR3 is encoded by further DNA sequences in the sample. This chain uses TRBV5-1 with TRBJ2-7; D possibly matches TRBD1 or TRBD2 (6 bases each). CDR1 is SGHRS, CDR2 YFSETQ, per germline. The V and J ends lost 0 bases and 7 bases respectively, with 8 bases between them. The CDR3 is 12 amino acids. The chain's CDR3 is CASSLEGGEQYF. The CDR3 coding sequence is TGCGCCAGCAGCTTGGAGGGGGGTGAGCAGTACTTC.